Listed below are T cell receptor beta chains from one sample, sequenced in a study of CD8+ T cells in alopecia areata. The table came from immunoSEQ multiplex PCR; TCRdb's copy has only in-frame clones and leaves some out. The data hold 200,000 to 250,000 clones, with around 66% observed a single time. Material: CD4+ T cells sorted from blood, obtained at week 4, from a patient treated with tofacitinib. The receptors derive from a human donor with alopecia areata. The conserved cysteine and the conserved F or W are not part of the CDR3 here. Each record gives: V gene, J gene, CDR3 protein.

v_gene: TRBV29-1; j_gene: TRBJ2-7; CDR3aa: SVDWGNSYEQY
v_gene: TRBV30; j_gene: TRBJ2-3; CDR3aa: STGGFIDTQY
v_gene: TRBV9; j_gene: TRBJ1-2; CDR3aa: ASSVEGVKGTPSYT
v_gene: TRBV29-1; j_gene: TRBJ1-1; CDR3aa: SVGSYRDTEAF
v_gene: TRBV30; j_gene: TRBJ1-2; CDR3aa: AWSVLIGGDGYT
v_gene: TRBV10-3; j_gene: TRBJ2-7; CDR3aa: AISGTGDEQY
v_gene: TRBV29-1; j_gene: TRBJ1-2; CDR3aa: SVRGMGGYT
v_gene: TRBV30; j_gene: TRBJ1-2; CDR3aa: AWSVQGGGYT
v_gene: TRBV27; j_gene: TRBJ2-7; CDR3aa: ASSRNGGAYEQY
v_gene: TRBV5-8; j_gene: TRBJ2-2; CDR3aa: ASSLGQSNTGELF
v_gene: TRBV6-5; j_gene: TRBJ1-2; CDR3aa: ASSYLQGSAGYT
v_gene: TRBV6-1; j_gene: TRBJ1-5; CDR3aa: ASSRTGTAPKTQH
v_gene: TRBV5-1; j_gene: TRBJ2-3; CDR3aa: ASSLGQTTDTQY
v_gene: TRBV4-2; j_gene: TRBJ1-5; CDR3aa: ASSQASRGYSNQPQH
v_gene: TRBV30; j_gene: TRBJ2-5; CDR3aa: AWSVVPREVTQY
v_gene: TRBV7-9; j_gene: TRBJ2-3; CDR3aa: ASSGTGSDTQY
v_gene: TRBV7-3; j_gene: TRBJ1-6; CDR3aa: ASSLRGSVDSPLH
v_gene: TRBV12-5; j_gene: TRBJ2-5; CDR3aa: ASGSPRTSGAQETQY
v_gene: TRBV4-2; j_gene: TRBJ2-5; CDR3aa: ASSNGGPQETQY
v_gene: TRBV7-8; j_gene: TRBJ1-6; CDR3aa: ASSLLVAAQGSPLH
v_gene: TRBV9; j_gene: TRBJ2-5; CDR3aa: ASSVEYSQETQY
v_gene: TRBV30; j_gene: TRBJ2-7; CDR3aa: AWSAIQGYYEQY
v_gene: TRBV2; j_gene: TRBJ2-3; CDR3aa: ASIRGGYTDTQY
v_gene: TRBV2; j_gene: TRBJ1-1; CDR3aa: ASSVLDTEAF
v_gene: TRBV27; j_gene: TRBJ1-4; CDR3aa: ASTLRQGGKLF
v_gene: TRBV4-2; j_gene: TRBJ2-3; CDR3aa: ASSQEELTGASTDTQY
v_gene: TRBV11-3; j_gene: TRBJ1-1; CDR3aa: ASSAHWTEEAF
v_gene: TRBV7-9; j_gene: TRBJ1-1; CDR3aa: ASSLLGPGEAF
v_gene: TRBV10-3; j_gene: TRBJ1-5; CDR3aa: AISEGNQPQH
v_gene: TRBV5-1; j_gene: TRBJ1-1; CDR3aa: ASIGPGTGTEAF
v_gene: TRBV23-1; j_gene: TRBJ2-3; CDR3aa: ASSQSYPSTDTQY
v_gene: TRBV15; j_gene: TRBJ2-7; CDR3aa: ATSRGGPYEQY
v_gene: TRBV7-8; j_gene: TRBJ2-1; CDR3aa: ASSLEGTSENEQF
v_gene: TRBV7-2; j_gene: TRBJ1-5; CDR3aa: ASTRVPLNQPQH
v_gene: TRBV23-1; j_gene: TRBJ1-4; CDR3aa: ASSHGTG
v_gene: TRBV6-5; j_gene: TRBJ2-3; CDR3aa: ASSRQGFTDTQY
v_gene: TRBV19; j_gene: TRBJ2-5; CDR3aa: ASSITAVYQETQY
v_gene: TRBV12-5; j_gene: TRBJ2-3; CDR3aa: ASGLGLAGDTQY
v_gene: TRBV19; j_gene: TRBJ1-1; CDR3aa: ASSIGVPALAF
v_gene: TRBV6-5; j_gene: TRBJ2-3; CDR3aa: ASRSGTVRDTQY
v_gene: TRBV12-5; j_gene: TRBJ2-7; CDR3aa: ASARGGSGEQY
v_gene: TRBV29-1; j_gene: TRBJ2-5; CDR3aa: SVSGVETQY
v_gene: TRBV15; j_gene: TRBJ2-7; CDR3aa: ATSREEDRREQY
v_gene: TRBV4-2; j_gene: TRBJ2-3; CDR3aa: ASSQALGGLAGIHTDTQY
v_gene: TRBV5-1; j_gene: TRBJ2-7; CDR3aa: ASSLKSDLSYEQY